These T cell receptor beta chains were read from a single sample in a study of sequential checkpoint blockade in melanoma. The data were produced by immunoSEQ multiplex PCR, yet TCRdb's version contains in-frame clones alone and is incomplete. The sample includes about 2,200 clones, under 30% of them seen just once. The sequenced sample was tumor tissue (inferred from file names), obtained from a patient given nivolumab and ipilimumab in sequence. The source is a human donor with melanoma. CDR3s include the opening cysteine and the closing phenylalanine or tryptophan. A D gene is named only where the DNA matches it firmly. Expanded clones get a size class; other rows say once, few or many, or leave the size out.

J gene: TRBJ2-7; CDR3 length: 13; clone size: .; V gene: TRBV29-1; D gene: .; CDR3 DNA: TGCAGCGTTGATTTTGGCCAGGGAAACGAGCAGTACTTC; CDR3 protein: CSVDFGQGNEQYF
J gene: TRBJ2-2; CDR3 length: 13; clone size: .; V gene: TRBV19; D gene: .; CDR3 DNA: TGTGCCAGTACTACCAGACACACCGGGGAGCTGTTTTTT; CDR3 protein: CASTTRHTGELFF
J gene: TRBJ2-2; CDR3 length: 15; clone size: medium-sized; V gene: TRBV11-3; D gene: .; CDR3 DNA: TGTGCCAGCAGCCAACCGGACAGCAACACCGGGGAGCTGTTTTTT; CDR3 protein: CASSQPDSNTGELFF
J gene: TRBJ2-7; CDR3 length: 14; clone size: .; V gene: TRBV29-1; D gene: TRBD1; CDR3 DNA: TGCAGCGTTGAGACGGGACAGGGGCTCGGGGAGCAGTACTTC; CDR3 protein: CSVETGQGLGEQYF
J gene: TRBJ1-1; CDR3 length: 15; clone size: few; V gene: TRBV28; D gene: .; CDR3 DNA: TGTGCCAGCAGTTTTTTGGGGGAGGAGAACACTGAAGCTTTCTTT; CDR3 protein: CASSFLGEENTEAFF
J gene: TRBJ2-1; CDR3 length: 17; clone size: medium-sized; V gene: TRBV11-3; D gene: TRBD2; CDR3 DNA: TGTGCCAGCGGACGTAATAGGCTGAGGGAGGGCCGGCATGAGCAGTTCTTC; CDR3 protein: CASGRNRLREGRHEQFF
J gene: TRBJ2-1; CDR3 length: 16; clone size: .; V gene: TRBV18; D gene: .; CDR3 DNA: TGTGCCAGCTCACACCTCCATCGGTCTGATCGTAATGAGCAGTTCTTC; CDR3 protein: CASSHLHRSDRNEQFF
J gene: TRBJ1-4; CDR3 length: 17; clone size: few; V gene: TRBV11-3; D gene: .; CDR3 DNA: TGTGCCAGCAGCTTAGATCAGGCCCCCAGGGCCGGGGAAAAACTGTTTTTT; CDR3 protein: CASSLDQAPRAGEKLFF
J gene: TRBJ2-1; CDR3 length: 14; clone size: .; V gene: TRBV11-3; D gene: .; CDR3 DNA: TGTGCCAGCAGCTTAATGGTGCTATACAATGAGCAGTTCTTC; CDR3 protein: CASSLMVLYNEQFF
J gene: TRBJ2-7; CDR3 length: 18; clone size: .; V gene: TRBV28; D gene: .; CDR3 DNA: TGTGCCAGCAGTTTGAGGGAAAGGGGGCGGGGGCCAAATTACGAGCAGTACTTC; CDR3 protein: CASSLRERGRGPNYEQYF
J gene: TRBJ1-4; CDR3 length: 14; clone size: .; V gene: TRBV19; D gene: .; CDR3 DNA: TGTGCCAGCTCGATCTTGGGAGGAAAGGAAAAACTGTTTTTT; CDR3 protein: CASSILGGKEKLFF
J gene: TRBJ2-1; CDR3 length: 16; clone size: medium-sized; V gene: TRBV11-3; D gene: TRBD2; CDR3 DNA: TGTGCCAGCAGCCCACTCGCGGGAGTAATGTTCGATGAGCAGTTCTTC; CDR3 protein: CASSPLAGVMFDEQFF
J gene: TRBJ2-3; CDR3 length: 15; clone size: .; V gene: TRBV9; D gene: .; CDR3 DNA: TGTGCCAGCAGCGGAGGGGGGACGGGCACAGATACGCAGTATTTT; CDR3 protein: CASSGGGTGTDTQYF
J gene: TRBJ2-2; CDR3 length: 15; clone size: .; V gene: TRBV15; D gene: TRBD2; CDR3 DNA: TGTGCCACCAGCAGGGGACTAGCGGGGACCGGGGAGCTGTTTTTT; CDR3 protein: CATSRGLAGTGELFF
J gene: TRBJ2-6; CDR3 length: 15; clone size: few; V gene: TRBV19; D gene: TRBD2; CDR3 DNA: TGTGCCAGTATCGGGGGGAACTCTGGGGCCAACGTCCTGACTTTC; CDR3 protein: CASIGGNSGANVLTF
J gene: TRBJ2-1; CDR3 length: 20; clone size: many; V gene: TRBV11-3; D gene: TRBD2; CDR3 DNA: TGTGCCAGCAGCTTACCGACTAGCGGGAGACGCGTATCCCAATCTAATGAGCAGTTCTTC; CDR3 protein: CASSLPTSGRRVSQSNEQFF
J gene: TRBJ2-7; CDR3 length: 15; clone size: .; V gene: TRBV28; D gene: TRBD2; CDR3 DNA: TGTGCCAGCAGTTTATACACTAGCGGGATGGACGAGCAGTACTTC; CDR3 protein: CASSLYTSGMDEQYF
J gene: TRBJ2-5; CDR3 length: 16; clone size: medium-sized; V gene: TRBV4-1; D gene: TRBD2; CDR3 DNA: TGCGCCAGCAGCCAAGATTTTAGCGGGCCCAAAGAGACCCAGTACTTC; CDR3 protein: CASSQDFSGPKETQYF
J gene: TRBJ1-2; CDR3 length: 13; clone size: .; V gene: TRBV6-8; D gene: TRBD1; CDR3 DNA: TGTGCCAGCAGCCCGGGACAGGGTAATGGCTACACCTTC; CDR3 protein: CASSPGQGNGYTF
J gene: TRBJ2-7; CDR3 length: 14; clone size: medium-sized; V gene: TRBV11-3; D gene: .; CDR3 DNA: TGTGCCAGCAGCGCTAGCGAGAGGACCTACGAGCAGTACTTC; CDR3 protein: CASSASERTYEQYF
J gene: TRBJ2-1; CDR3 length: 15; clone size: few; V gene: TRBV6-8; D gene: TRBD2; CDR3 DNA: TGTGCCAGCAGTTACGTGACTAGCGGGGGGAATGAGCAGTTCTTC; CDR3 protein: CASSYVTSGGNEQFF
J gene: TRBJ2-3; CDR3 length: 16; clone size: .; V gene: TRBV6-8; D gene: TRBD2; CDR3 DNA: TGTGCCAGCAGTTACTCCGGGGGGGTCGGCACAGATACGCAGTATTTT; CDR3 protein: CASSYSGGVGTDTQYF
J gene: TRBJ1-1; CDR3 length: 13; clone size: .; V gene: TRBV6-8; D gene: .; CDR3 DNA: TGTGCCAGCAGTTACGGGATGGGCACTGAAGCTTTCTTT; CDR3 protein: CASSYGMGTEAFF
J gene: TRBJ2-5; CDR3 length: 14; clone size: medium-sized; V gene: TRBV11-3; D gene: TRBD1; CDR3 DNA: TGTGCCAGCAGCCCTGACAGGGGGCGCGGGACCCAGTACTTC; CDR3 protein: CASSPDRGRGTQYF
J gene: TRBJ2-2; CDR3 length: 14; clone size: .; V gene: TRBV6-8; D gene: .; CDR3 DNA: TGTGCCAGCAGCGGGACCCCGGGGACCGGGGAGCTGTTTTTT; CDR3 protein: CASSGTPGTGELFF
J gene: TRBJ1-2; CDR3 length: 14; clone size: .; V gene: TRBV5-1; D gene: .; CDR3 DNA: TGCGCCAGCTCTTCGGGTGCAGGAGACTATGGCTACACCTTC; CDR3 protein: CASSSGAGDYGYTF
J gene: TRBJ2-3; CDR3 length: 18; clone size: many; V gene: TRBV11-3; D gene: .; CDR3 DNA: TGTGCCAGCAGCCCGGTCGGGGAAAATCTAGAGGGCACAGATACGCAGTATTTT; CDR3 protein: CASSPVGENLEGTDTQYF
J gene: TRBJ2-1; CDR3 length: 21; clone size: .; V gene: TRBV4-1; D gene: TRBD2; CDR3 DNA: TGCGCCAGCAGCCAAGAGTTTCTCCTAGCGGGAGGGCCTGGCTCCTACAATGAGCAGTTCTTC; CDR3 protein: CASSQEFLLAGGPGSYNEQFF
J gene: TRBJ2-1; CDR3 length: 19; clone size: .; V gene: TRBV19; D gene: TRBD2; CDR3 DNA: TGTGCCAGTAGTATAAGGACTAGCGGGAGGGCCCCCTACAATAATGAGCAGTTCTTC; CDR3 protein: CASSIRTSGRAPYNNEQFF